The 29 T cell receptor beta chains given below trace back to one sample, sequenced in a study of OX40 agonist ivuxolimab in advanced cancers. Libraries were prepared by immunoSEQ multiplex PCR; TCRdb keeps only in-frame clonotypes and omits some of them. This table holds around 60,000 clones, 70% to 80% found once. Sequencing was performed on CD4+ or CD8+ T cells sorted from blood, taken in a trial of the OX40 agonist ivuxolimab. Receptor source: an adult with an advanced solid tumor such as melanoma, head and neck, liver or kidney cancer.

V and J are TRBV6-6 and TRBJ2-2, with D perhaps matching TRBD2 (5 bases). Germline CDR1 is MNHNY and CDR2 is SVGAGI (reference sequence). The CDR3 loop spans 16 amino acids. Trimming removed 4 bases from V and 5 bases from J, with 17 bases in between. The CDR3 protein is CASSSGKGTYTGELFF. CDR3 nucleotides: TGTGCCAGCAGTTCGGGGAAGGGCACCTATACCGGGGAGCTGTTTTTT.

The V and J genes are TRBV11-2 and TRBJ2-5; 8 bases line up with TRBD1. Germline V gene data show CDR1 as SGHAT and CDR2 as FQNNGV. V dropped 8 bases and J dropped 0; count of bases not matched to a gene: 5. This CDR3 has 14 residues. CDR3: CASYRTGNQETQYF. The CDR3 nucleotides are TGTGCCAGCTATAGGACAGGGAACCAAGAGACCCAGTACTTC.

The gene calls are TRBV7-9 and TRBJ2-3; 16 nucleotides align to TRBD2. The germline V gene encodes CDR1 SEHNR and CDR2 FQNEAQ (reference sequence). This CDR3 has 18 amino acids. The trim removed 6 bases at V and 4 bases at J, leaving 10 bases unmatched. The CDR3 DNA reads TGTGCCAGCAGACCGGGACTAGCGGGGGGGCCTTGGGCAGATACGCAGTATTTT. This gives the protein CASRPGLAGGPWADTQYF.

This chain links TRBV21-1 with TRBJ1-1; TRBD1, the table's D call, was not compared with the DNA. TRBV21-1 is termed a pseudogene. The CDR3 spans 15 residues. The CDR3 is CASSKFEGAHTEAFF. CDR3 sequence (DNA): TGTGCCAGCAGCAAATTCGAGGGGGCGCATACTGAAGCTTTCTTT.

The chain is built from TRBV28 and TRBJ2-5; 8 bases map to TRBD2. V lost 6 bases and J lost 1; bases outside the gene matches: 4. The CDR3 runs to 14 residues. The germline V gene encodes CDR1 MDHEN and CDR2 SYDVKM. This CDR3 reads CASRNSGAQETQYF. CDR3 in DNA: TGTGCCAGCAGGAATAGCGGGGCCCAAGAGACCCAGTACTTC.

The genes are TRBV10-3 and TRBJ2-1; the match to TRBD1 covers 8 bases. The CDR3 extends over 17 amino acids. Germline lookup yields CDR1 ENHRY and CDR2 SYGVKD. The V gene end was trimmed by 4 bases and the J gene end by 7 bases; junction bases not matched to a gene: 15. The CDR3 DNA is TGTGCCATCAGTGCCTACTCCCAGGGGGCATCTGGGAATGAGCAGTTCTTC. Translation gives CAISAYSQGASGNEQFF.

The chain has TRBV7-9 and TRBJ2-6; D is possibly TRBD2 (6 bases). The CDR3 length is 14 residues. Trimming left V 2 bases short and J 9 bases short, with 11 bases between. The germline V gene has CDR1 SEHNR and CDR2 FQNEAQ (reference sequence). The CDR3 protein is CASSLFGGNNVLTF. The CDR3 DNA is TGTGCCAGCAGCTTATTTGGGGGGAACAACGTCCTGACTTTC.

The V call is TRBV6-5, the J call TRBJ1-1, with D possibly being TRBD1 (5 bases). Germline CDR1 MNHEY, CDR2 SVGAGI. Trimming took off 7 bases at V and 11 bases at J, with 14 bases between the two ends. CDR3 length: 11 residues. As DNA, the CDR3 is TGTGCCAGCAATGTTCAGGGTCGGGCTTTCTTT. It is translated as CASNVQGRAFF.

This clone was recorded once. This chain links TRBV7-9 with TRBJ1-5; 9 bases align to TRBD1. Germline values: CDR1 SEHNR, CDR2 FQNEAQ (reference sequence). With V trimmed by 7 bases and J by 10 bases, 5 bases remained unmatched. CDR3 length equals 12 residues. CDR3: CASTTGGGPQHF. In DNA form, the CDR3 reads TGTGCCAGCACCACAGGGGGCGGCCCCCAGCATTTT.

The chain joins TRBV6-5 to TRBJ2-1; TRBD2 might be the D (6 bases). Germline V lookup: CDR1 MNHEY, CDR2 SVGAGI. Trimming removed 8 bases at V and 0 bases at J, with 11 bases between. CDR3 length: 14 residues. In DNA, the CDR3 is TGTGCCAGCCAGCGGGCGGTCTCCTACAATGAGCAGTTCTTC. It codes for CASQRAVSYNEQFF.

The chain couples TRBV7-9 to TRBJ1-3; weak D call: TRBD1 (5 bases). In germline, CDR1 is SEHNR, CDR2 FQNEAQ (reference sequence). The CDR3 runs to 16 residues. V was shortened by 5 bases and J by 2 bases, with 16 bases between the two germline ends. CDR3 amino acids: CASSPNRTPAGNTIYF. Here the CDR3 DNA reads TGTGCCAGCAGCCCTAACCGGACACCGGCTGGAAACACCATATATTTT.

Sample share makes this clone medium-sized. This chain uses TRBV4-1 with TRBJ1-6; unclear D gene. The V gene's germline CDR1 is MGHRA and CDR2 YSYEKL. This CDR3 has 12 residues. V lost 3 bases and J lost 10, with 7 bases in between. The CDR3 protein is CASSQASSPLHF. CDR3 bases: TGCGCCAGCAGCCAGGCCTCATCACCCCTCCACTTT.

This clone occurred once. This chain links TRBV7-9 with TRBJ2-5; D unresolved. V shed 1 base and J shed 5 bases, with 11 bases lying between them. This CDR3 has 14 amino acids. The germline V gene encodes CDR1 SEHNR and CDR2 FQNEAQ (reference sequence). The CDR3 here is CASSLEQNVETQYF. The CDR3 nucleotides are TGTGCCAGCAGCTTAGAACAGAATGTCGAGACCCAGTACTTC.

J is TRBJ1-6 and V is TRBV6-5; D gene unclear. Germline assignment: CDR1 MNHEY and CDR2 SVGAGI. The CDR3 covers 12 residues. Trimming removed 2 bases from V and 10 bases from J, with 6 bases in between. CDR3 nucleotides: TGTGCCAGCAGTTACAGGAGCTCACCCCTCCACTTT. As protein: CASSYRSSPLHF.

This rearrangement joins TRBV18 to TRBJ1-1; TRBD1 matches 7 bases. The CDR3 covers 14 residues. Germline V gene sequence: CDR1 KGHSH, CDR2 LQKENI. Trimming took 3 bases from V and 4 from J; bases not matched to a gene: 5. As DNA, the CDR3 is TGTGCCAGCTCACCCAGGGGGGGCGGCACTGAAGCTTTCTTT. This gives the protein CASSPRGGGTEAFF.

Of note for this clone: This sample also contains other DNA sequences that code for the same CDR3. J is TRBJ2-5 and V is TRBV10-3; 7 nucleotides agree with TRBD1. The CDR3 contains 12 residues. Per germline, CDR1 ENHRY and CDR2 SYGVKD. The V gene end was trimmed by 4 bases and the J gene end by 5 bases; junction bases not matched to a gene: 1. The CDR3 reads CAISGQGETQYF. CDR3 bases: TGTGCCATCAGTGGACAGGGCGAGACCCAGTACTTC.

The genes are TRBV7-9 and TRBJ2-5, with 8 positions matching TRBD1. V trimming: 2 bases; J trimming: 4 bases; junction bases outside the gene matches: 0. The CDR3 loop spans 13 amino acids. Germline-derived CDR1 and CDR2 are SEHNR and FQNEAQ (reference sequence). The CDR3 nucleotides read TGTGCCAGCAGCTTAACAGGGGGAGAGACCCAGTACTTC. It encodes CASSLTGGETQYF.

The genes are TRBV2 and TRBJ1-1, with D perhaps matching TRBD1 (6 bases). V shed 6 bases and J shed 2 bases, with 16 bases lying between them. The CDR3 is 15 residues long. Germline CDR1 is SNHLY and CDR2 is FYNNEI. This CDR3 is CASSAWSGANTEAFF. The CDR3 nucleotides are TGTGCCAGCAGCGCTTGGTCGGGGGCAAACACTGAAGCTTTCTTT.

This rearrangement joins TRBV9 to TRBJ2-2; D possibly corresponds to TRBD2 (5 bases). The germline V gene encodes CDR1 SGDLS and CDR2 YYNGEE. The CDR3 contains 14 residues. Trimming removed 5 bases at V and 5 bases at J, with 13 bases between. As DNA, the CDR3 is TGTGCCAGCAGACTAGAATTGTTGACCGGGGAGCTGTTTTTT. Translating gives CASRLELLTGELFF.

The chain employs TRBV5-6 and TRBJ1-2, with 9 bases that match TRBD1. From germline, CDR1 is SGHDT and CDR2 YYEEEE. The CDR3 runs 15 residues. Losses at the gene ends were 4 bases for V and 5 bases for J; bases not matched to a gene: 9. The CDR3 DNA reads TGTGCCAGCAGCGTCACCTCGGGACAGGGATATGGCTACACCTTC. It encodes CASSVTSGQGYGYTF.

This chain joins TRBV9 and TRBJ2-5; D gene unclear. The CDR3 contains 15 residues. CDR1 and CDR2 (germline): SGDLS, YYNGEE. Trimming cost V 4 bases and J 5 bases, with 18 bases left between them. The CDR3 nucleotides read TGTGCCAGCAGCCCGAGTCGGTTGGGGTGGGAGACCCAGTACTTC. Encoded protein: CASSPSRLGWETQYF.

The chain carries TRBV4-1 and TRBJ2-1; 7 bases fit TRBD2. Germline CDR1 MGHRA, CDR2 YSYEKL. The J segment lost 7 bases and the V segment lost 2 bases, leaving 14 bases of the junction unmatched. The CDR3 sequence is 17 residues long. CDR3 DNA: TGCGCCAGCAGCCAACCCGACATGGGACTACCCACGAATGAGCAGTTCTTC. Translated: CASSQPDMGLPTNEQFF.

A few counts support this clone. The rearrangement joins TRBV11-3 to TRBJ1-1; D is possibly TRBD1 (5 bases). This CDR3 region has 14 residues. The V gene lost 2 bases and the J gene lost 4 bases, with 11 bases spanning the gap. Germline CDR1 is SGHNT and CDR2 is YENEEA. Here the CDR3 reads CASSLMGGATEAFF. In DNA, the CDR3 is TGTGCCAGCAGCTTAATGGGTGGGGCCACTGAAGCTTTCTTT.

The chain joins TRBV7-9 to TRBJ2-5, with D possibly matching TRBD1 (6 bases). This CDR3 spans 14 amino acids. The V gene's germline CDR1 is SEHNR and CDR2 FQNEAQ (reference sequence). V lost 5 bases and J lost 3, with 13 bases in between. CDR3 nucleotide sequence: TGTGCCAGCAGCGCGGACAGCTATAAAGAGACCCAGTACTTC. Amino acid sequence: CASSADSYKETQYF.

The chain joins TRBV5-6 to TRBJ2-7; 7 positions match TRBD2. Germline values: CDR1 SGHDT, CDR2 YYEEEE. Unmatched junction bases numbered 8, after V lost 2 bases and J lost 0 bases. The CDR3 loop spans 16 amino acids. The CDR3 coding sequence is TGTGCCAGCAGCTTTGACTCGACTAGCCGCTCCTACGAGCAGTACTTC. Its protein product is CASSFDSTSRSYEQYF. Combining the CDR3 with reference TRBV5-6 and TRBJ2-7 gives the whole variable domain DAGVTQSPTHLIKTRGQQVTLRCSPKSGHDTVSWYQQALGQGPQFIFQYYEEEERQRGNFPDRFSGHQFPNYSSELNVNALLLGDSALYLCASSFDSTSRSYEQYFGPGTRLTVT.

The chain has TRBV5-6 and TRBJ2-4; 9 bases match TRBD2. The V segment lost 6 bases and the J segment 6 bases; nucleotides outside the gene matches: 22. The CDR3 is 19 residues long. Germline V gene sequence: CDR1 SGHDT, CDR2 YYEEEE. CDR3 amino acids: CASKVWGNIAGEGGNIQYF. The DNA for the CDR3 is TGTGCCAGCAAAGTATGGGGGAATATAGCGGGAGAAGGCGGAAACATTCAGTACTTC.

CDR3 bases: TGCGCCAGCAGCTCCGGACAGGGCCCCACTAACTATGGCTACACCTTC. It yields the protein CASSSGQGPTNYGYTF. J is TRBJ1-2 and V is TRBV5-1, with TRBD1 identical over 8 bases. CDR1 and CDR2 (germline): SGHRS, YFSETQ. This CDR3 has 16 amino acids. The junction had 7 bases not matched to a gene; V was cut back by 3 bases and J by 0 bases.

As for this clone: Other nucleotide sequences from this sample produce the same CDR3. J is TRBJ2-5 and V is TRBV30, with D possibly TRBD1 on 5 matching bases. The CDR3 totals 13 residues. Trimming removed 0 bases from V and 8 bases from J, with 13 bases in between. Germline CDR1 reads GTSNPN; CDR2 reads SVGIG (reference sequence). The CDR3 loop is CAWSVVGRGTQYF. DNA of the CDR3: TGTGCCTGGAGTGTTGTGGGAAGGGGAACCCAGTACTTC.

This clone has only one observation. One junction end does not reproduce the germline sequence, and a read error may be involved. Different DNA sequences within this sample yield the same CDR3. The CDR3 loop is CASSQRRQGDTEAFF. The CDR3 DNA reads TGCGCCAGCAGCCAACGAAGACAGGGGGACACTGAAGCTTTCTTT. The rearrangement uses TRBV14 and TRBJ1-1; 9 bases agree with TRBD1. The CDR3 loop spans 15 amino acids. In germline, CDR1 is SGHDN, CDR2 FVKESK.